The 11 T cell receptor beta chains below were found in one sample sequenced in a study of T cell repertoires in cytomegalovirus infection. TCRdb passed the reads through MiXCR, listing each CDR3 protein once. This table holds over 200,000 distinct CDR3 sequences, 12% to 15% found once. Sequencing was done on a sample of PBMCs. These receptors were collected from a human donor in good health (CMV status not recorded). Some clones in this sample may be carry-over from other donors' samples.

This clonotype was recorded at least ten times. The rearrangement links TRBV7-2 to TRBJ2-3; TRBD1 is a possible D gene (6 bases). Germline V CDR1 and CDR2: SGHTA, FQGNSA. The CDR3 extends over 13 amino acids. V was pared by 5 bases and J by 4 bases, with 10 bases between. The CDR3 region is CASSPQGPDTQYF. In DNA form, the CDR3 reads TGTGCCAGCAGCCCTCAGGGGCCAGATACGCAGTATTTT.

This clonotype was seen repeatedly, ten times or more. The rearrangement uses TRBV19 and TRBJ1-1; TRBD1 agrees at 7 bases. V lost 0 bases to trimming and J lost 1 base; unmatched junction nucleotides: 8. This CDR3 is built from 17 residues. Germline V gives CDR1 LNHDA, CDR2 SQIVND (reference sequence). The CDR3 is CASSIDPFDRENTEAFF. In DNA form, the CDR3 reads TGTGCCAGTAGTATAGATCCCTTCGACAGGGAGAACACTGAAGCTTTCTTT.

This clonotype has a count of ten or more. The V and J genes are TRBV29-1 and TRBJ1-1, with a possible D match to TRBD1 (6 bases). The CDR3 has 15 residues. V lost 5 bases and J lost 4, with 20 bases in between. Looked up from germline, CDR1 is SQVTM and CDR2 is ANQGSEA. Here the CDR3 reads CSVRVTGGAGTEAFF. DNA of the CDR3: TGCAGCGTTCGGGTCACGGGGGGCGCCGGCACTGAAGCTTTCTTT.

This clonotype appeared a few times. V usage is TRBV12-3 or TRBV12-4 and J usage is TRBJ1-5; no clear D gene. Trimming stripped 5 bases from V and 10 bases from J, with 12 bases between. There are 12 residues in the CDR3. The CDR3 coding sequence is TGTGCCAGCAGTCCCTACAACGGACCCCAGCATTTT. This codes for CASSPYNGPQHF.

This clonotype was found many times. CDR3 amino acids: CASSSSGTKEQYF. CDR3 DNA: TGTGCCAGCAGCTCATCCGGGACGAAAGAGCAGTACTTC. The gene calls are TRBV7-2 and TRBJ2-7; D possibly matches TRBD1 or TRBD2 (5 bases each). Germline V lookup: CDR1 SGHTA, CDR2 FQGNSA. The CDR3 is 13 residues long. V lost 4 bases, J lost 7 bases, and 14 bases lay in between.

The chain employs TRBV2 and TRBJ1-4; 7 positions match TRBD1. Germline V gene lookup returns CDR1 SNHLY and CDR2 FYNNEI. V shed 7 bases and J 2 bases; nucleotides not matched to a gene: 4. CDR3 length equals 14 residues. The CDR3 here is CASKRQGTNEKLFF. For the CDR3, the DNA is TGTGCCAGCAAGCGACAGGGTACTAATGAAAAACTGTTTTTT.

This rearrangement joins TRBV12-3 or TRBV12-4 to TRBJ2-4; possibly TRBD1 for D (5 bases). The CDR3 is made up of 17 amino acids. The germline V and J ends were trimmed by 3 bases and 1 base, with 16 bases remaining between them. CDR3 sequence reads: CASSLYKGREAKNIQYF. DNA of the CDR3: TGTGCCAGCAGTTTGTATAAGGGGCGCGAGGCCAAAAACATTCAGTACTTC.

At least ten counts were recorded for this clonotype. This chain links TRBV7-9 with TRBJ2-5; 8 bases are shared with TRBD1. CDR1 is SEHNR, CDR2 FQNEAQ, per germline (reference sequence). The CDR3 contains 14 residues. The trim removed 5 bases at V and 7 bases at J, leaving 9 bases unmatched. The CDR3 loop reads CASSPRTGLGTQYF. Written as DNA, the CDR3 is TGTGCCAGCAGCCCAAGGACAGGGCTGGGGACCCAGTACTTC.

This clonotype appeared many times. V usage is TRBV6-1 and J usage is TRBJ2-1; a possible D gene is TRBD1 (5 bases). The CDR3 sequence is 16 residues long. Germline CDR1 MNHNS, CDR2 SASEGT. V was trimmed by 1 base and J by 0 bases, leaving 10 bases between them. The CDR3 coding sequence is TGTGCCAGCAGTGAAGGTGGGGCACTCTCCTACAATGAGCAGTTCTTC. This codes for CASSEGGALSYNEQFF.

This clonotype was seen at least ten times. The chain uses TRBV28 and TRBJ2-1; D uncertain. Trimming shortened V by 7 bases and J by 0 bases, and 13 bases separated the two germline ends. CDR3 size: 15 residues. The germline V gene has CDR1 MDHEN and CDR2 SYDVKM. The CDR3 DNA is TGTGCCAGCAACCCCCCGCCGAGCTCCTACAATGAGCAGTTCTTC. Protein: CASNPPPSSYNEQFF. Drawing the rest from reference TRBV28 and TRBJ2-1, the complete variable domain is DVKVTQSSRYLVKRTGEKVFLECVQDMDHENMFWYRQDPGLGLRLIYFSYDVKMKEKGDIPEGYSVSREKKERFSLILESASTNQTSMYLCASNPPPSSYNEQFFGPGTRLTVL.

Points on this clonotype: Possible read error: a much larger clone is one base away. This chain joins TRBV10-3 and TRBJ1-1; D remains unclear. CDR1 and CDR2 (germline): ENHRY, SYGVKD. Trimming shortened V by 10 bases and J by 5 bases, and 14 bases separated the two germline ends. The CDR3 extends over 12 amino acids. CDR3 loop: CATSDGVTEAFF. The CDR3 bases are TGTGCCACCTCGGACGGGGTTACTGAAGCTTTCTTT.